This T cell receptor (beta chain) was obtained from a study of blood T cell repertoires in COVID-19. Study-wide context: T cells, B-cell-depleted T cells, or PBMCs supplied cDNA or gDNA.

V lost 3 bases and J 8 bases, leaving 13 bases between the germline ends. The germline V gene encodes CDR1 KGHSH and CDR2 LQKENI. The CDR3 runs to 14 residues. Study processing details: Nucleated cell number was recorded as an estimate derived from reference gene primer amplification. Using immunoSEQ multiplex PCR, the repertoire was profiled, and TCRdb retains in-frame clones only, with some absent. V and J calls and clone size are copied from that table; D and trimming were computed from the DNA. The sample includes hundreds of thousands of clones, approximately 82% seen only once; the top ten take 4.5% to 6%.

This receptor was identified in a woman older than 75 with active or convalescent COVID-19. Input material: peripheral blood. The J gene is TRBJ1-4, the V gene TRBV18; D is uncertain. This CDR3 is CASSPNGDPEKLFF. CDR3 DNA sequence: TGTGCCAGCTCACCGAATGGAGATCCGGAAAAACTGTTTTTT.